This T cell receptor (beta chain) was recovered during a study of CD8 T cells in Susac syndrome. Reverse transcription used 0.5 to 1 ug RNA and random hexamers. TCRdb re-called the immunoSEQ multiplex PCR reads through MiXCR, storing one row per CDR3 protein. The table lists 250,000 to 300,000 distinct CDR3 sequences, roughly 90% of them singletons. This CDR3 comprises 12 residues. With 6 bases removed from V and 5 bases from J, the gap between germline ends came to 13 bases. Germline V gene sequence: CDR1 SQVTM, CDR2 ANQGSEA. V and J are TRBV29-1 and TRBJ1-2, with TRBD1 as a possible D gene (5 bases). The source of this sequence is a human donor with multiple sclerosis. The material sequenced was CD8+ T cells from PBMCs. In nucleotides, the CDR3 is TGCAGCGTGCGAGGGGCAGAATATGGCTACACCTTC. Residues: CSVRGAEYGYTF.